This section outlines one T cell receptor beta chain sequence together with its context. The antigen is not known. This table comes from immunoSEQ multiplex PCR, and its TCRdb copy is limited to in-frame clones, with some not included. The table records 50,000 to 55,000 clones, around 84% of them present only once. The ends were cut back, 3 bases at V and 2 bases at J, with 16 bases in the middle. Per germline, CDR1 LNHDA and CDR2 SQIVND (reference sequence). The CDR3 covers 16 residues. The entry originates in a study of T cells after posttransplantation cyclophosphamide. Study conclusions and caveats: Recipient CMV seropositivity and CMV reactivation strongly tracked TRB clonality. TRB overlap between skin or GI tissue T cells and blood was limited. Donor CD8+ memory clones often dominated recipient blood repertoires at later times.

J is TRBJ1-1 and V is TRBV19; D is undetermined. The TCR originated in a man aged 25-45 years with a blood cancer, CMV-positive, and with a related stem cell donor. The sequencing sample was made of PBMCs. CDR3 DNA sequence: TGTGCCAGTAGTATGGTGCGAGGGCCCCTAAACACTGAAGCTTTCTTT. Its protein is CASSMVRGPLNTEAFF.